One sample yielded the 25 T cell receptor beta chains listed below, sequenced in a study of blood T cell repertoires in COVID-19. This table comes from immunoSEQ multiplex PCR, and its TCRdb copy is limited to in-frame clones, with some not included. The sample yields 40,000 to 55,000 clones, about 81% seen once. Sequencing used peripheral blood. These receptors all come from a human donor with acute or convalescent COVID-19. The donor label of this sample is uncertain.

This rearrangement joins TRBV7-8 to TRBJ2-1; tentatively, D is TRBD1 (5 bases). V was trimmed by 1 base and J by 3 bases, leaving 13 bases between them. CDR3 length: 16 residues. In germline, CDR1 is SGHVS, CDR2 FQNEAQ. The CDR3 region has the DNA TGTGCCAGCAGCTTAGAGGTCATGCAGGGCTACAATGAGCAGTTCTTC. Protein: CASSLEVMQGYNEQFF. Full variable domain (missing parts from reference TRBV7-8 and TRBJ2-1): GAGVSQSPRYKVAKRGQDVALRCDPISGHVSLFWYQQALGQGPEFLTYFQNEAQLDKSGLPSDRFFAERPEGSVSTLKIQRTQQEDSAVYLCASSLEVMQGYNEQFFGPGTRLTVL.

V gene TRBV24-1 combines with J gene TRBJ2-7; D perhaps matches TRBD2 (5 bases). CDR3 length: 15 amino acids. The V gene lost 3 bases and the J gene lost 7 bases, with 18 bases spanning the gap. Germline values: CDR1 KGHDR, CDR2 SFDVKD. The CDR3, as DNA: TGTGCCACCAGTGATGGTAGACACCACACTAGGGAGCAGTACTTC. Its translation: CATSDGRHHTREQYF.

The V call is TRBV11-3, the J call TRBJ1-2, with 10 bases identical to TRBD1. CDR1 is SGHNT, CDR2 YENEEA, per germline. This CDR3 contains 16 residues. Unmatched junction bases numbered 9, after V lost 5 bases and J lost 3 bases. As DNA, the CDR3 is TGTGCCAGCAGCCAATCTGACAGGGGGCTTTACTATGGCTACACCTTC. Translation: CASSQSDRGLYYGYTF.

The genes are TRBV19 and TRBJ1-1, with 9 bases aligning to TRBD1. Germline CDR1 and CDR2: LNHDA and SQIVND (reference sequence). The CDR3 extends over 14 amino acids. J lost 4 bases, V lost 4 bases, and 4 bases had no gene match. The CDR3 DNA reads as TGTGCCAGTAGTAGACAGGGGGTAATCACTGAAGCTTTCTTT. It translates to CASSRQGVITEAFF.

CDR3 protein: CASSYRGAVQETQYF. CDR3 DNA: TGTGCCAGCAGTTATCGGGGGGCCGTACAAGAGACCCAGTACTTC. This chain links TRBV6-5 with TRBJ2-5; D might be TRBD2 (7 bases). The CDR3 loop spans 15 amino acids. Germline CDR1 reads MNHEY; CDR2 reads SVGAGI. The V end was cut by 3 bases, the J end by 2 bases, with 13 bases between.

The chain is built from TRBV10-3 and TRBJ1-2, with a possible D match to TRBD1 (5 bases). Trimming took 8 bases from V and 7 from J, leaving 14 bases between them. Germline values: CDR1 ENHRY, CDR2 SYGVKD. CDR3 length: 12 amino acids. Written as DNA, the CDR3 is TGTGCCATCTCAACCTACAGGACTGGCTACACCTTC. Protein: CAISTYRTGYTF.

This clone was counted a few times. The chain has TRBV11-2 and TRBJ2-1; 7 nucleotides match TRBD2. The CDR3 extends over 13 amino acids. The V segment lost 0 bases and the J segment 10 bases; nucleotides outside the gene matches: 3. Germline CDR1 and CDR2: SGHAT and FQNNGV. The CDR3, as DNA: TGTGCCAGCAGCTTAGAACCGGGACTAGAGCAGTTCTTC. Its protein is CASSLEPGLEQFF.

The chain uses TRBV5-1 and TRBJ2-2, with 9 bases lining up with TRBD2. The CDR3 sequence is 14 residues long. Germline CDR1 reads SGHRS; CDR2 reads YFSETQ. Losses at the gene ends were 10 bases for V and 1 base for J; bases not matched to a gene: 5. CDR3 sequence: CAGRLAENTGELFF. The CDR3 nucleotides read TGCGCCGGTAGACTAGCGGAGAACACCGGGGAGCTGTTTTTT.

CDR3 in amino acids: CASSLEVGRDVYGYTF. In nucleotides, the CDR3 is TGTGCCAGCAGCTTAGAAGTCGGCAGGGATGTCTATGGCTACACCTTC. This sequence joins TRBV7-2 and TRBJ1-2; possibly TRBD1 for D (5 bases). V shed 1 base and J shed 4 bases, with 16 bases lying between them. Germline V CDR1 and CDR2: SGHTA, FQGNSA. The CDR3 covers 16 residues.

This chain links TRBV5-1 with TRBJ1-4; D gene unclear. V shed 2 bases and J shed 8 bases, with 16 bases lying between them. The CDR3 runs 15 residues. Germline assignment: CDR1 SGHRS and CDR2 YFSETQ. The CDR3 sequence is CASSLGGRPEEKLFF. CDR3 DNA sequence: TGCGCCAGCAGCTTAGGCGGGCGGCCCGAGGAAAAACTGTTTTTT.

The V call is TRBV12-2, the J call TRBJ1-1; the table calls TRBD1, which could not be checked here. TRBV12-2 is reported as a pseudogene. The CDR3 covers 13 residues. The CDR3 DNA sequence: TGTCCATATACCCGGCGGAACCCCAGGGGGGCTTTCTTT. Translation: CPYTRRNPRGAFF.

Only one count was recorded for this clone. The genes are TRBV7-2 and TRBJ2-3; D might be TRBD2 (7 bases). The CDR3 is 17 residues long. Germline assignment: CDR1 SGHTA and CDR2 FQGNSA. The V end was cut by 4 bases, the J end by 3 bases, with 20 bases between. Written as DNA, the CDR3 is TGTGCCAGCAGCTGGGGGGGGGCGGGCGGGCCAACAGATACGCAGTATTTT. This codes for CASSWGGAGGPTDTQYF.

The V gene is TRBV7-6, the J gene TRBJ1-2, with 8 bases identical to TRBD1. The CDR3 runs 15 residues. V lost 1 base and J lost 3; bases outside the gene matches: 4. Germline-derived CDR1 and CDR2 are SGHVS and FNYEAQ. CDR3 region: CASSLGSTGDYGYTF. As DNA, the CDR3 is TGTGCCAGCAGCTTAGGATCGACAGGGGACTATGGCTACACCTTC.

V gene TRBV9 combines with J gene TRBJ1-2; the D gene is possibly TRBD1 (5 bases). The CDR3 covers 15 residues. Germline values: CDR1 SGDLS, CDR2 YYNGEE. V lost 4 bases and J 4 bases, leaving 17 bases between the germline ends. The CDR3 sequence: CASSPTLNGGYGYTF. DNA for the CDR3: TGTGCCAGCAGCCCTACTCTAAACGGGGGCTATGGCTACACCTTC.

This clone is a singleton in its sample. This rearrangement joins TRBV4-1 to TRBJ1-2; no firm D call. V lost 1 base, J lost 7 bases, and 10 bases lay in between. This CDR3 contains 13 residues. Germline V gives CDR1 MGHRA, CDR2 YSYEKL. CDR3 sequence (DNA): TGCGCCAGCAGCCAAGTGGAGGGCTCTGGCTACACCTTC. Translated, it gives CASSQVEGSGYTF.

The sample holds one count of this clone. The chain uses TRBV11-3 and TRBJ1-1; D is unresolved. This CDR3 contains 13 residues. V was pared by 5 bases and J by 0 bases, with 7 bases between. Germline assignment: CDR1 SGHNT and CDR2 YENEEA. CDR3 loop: CASSLIVNTEAFF. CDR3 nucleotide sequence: TGTGCCAGCAGCCTCATAGTGAACACTGAAGCTTTCTTT.

CDR3 bases: TGTGCCAGTAGTATAGAGGGTAGCGGGAGCCTCTACAATGAGCAGTTCTTC. Amino acids: CASSIEGSGSLYNEQFF. The chain joins TRBV19 to TRBJ2-1; 9 bases match TRBD2. Trimming removed 0 bases from V and 3 bases from J; junction bases left unmatched: 6. The germline CDR1 and CDR2 sequences are LNHDA and SQIVND (reference sequence). The CDR3 consists of 17 residues.

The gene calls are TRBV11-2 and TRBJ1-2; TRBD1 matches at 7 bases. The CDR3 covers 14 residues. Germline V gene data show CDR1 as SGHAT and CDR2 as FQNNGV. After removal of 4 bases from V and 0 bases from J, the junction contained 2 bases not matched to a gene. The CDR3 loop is CASSYGTANYGYTF. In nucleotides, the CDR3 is TGTGCCAGCAGCTATGGGACAGCTAACTATGGCTACACCTTC.

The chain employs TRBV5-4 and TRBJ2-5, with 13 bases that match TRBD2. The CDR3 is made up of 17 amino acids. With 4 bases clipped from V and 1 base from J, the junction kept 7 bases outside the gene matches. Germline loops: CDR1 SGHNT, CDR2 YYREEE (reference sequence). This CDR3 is CASSQRLAGGSQETQYF. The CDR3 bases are TGTGCCAGCAGCCAACGACTAGCGGGGGGCTCCCAAGAGACCCAGTACTTC. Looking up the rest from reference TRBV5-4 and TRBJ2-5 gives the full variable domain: ETGVTQSPTHLIKTRGQQVTLRCSSQSGHNTVSWYQQALGQGPQFIFQYYREEENGRGNFPPRFSGLQFPNYSSELNVNALELDDSALYLCASSQRLAGGSQETQYFGPGTRLLVL.

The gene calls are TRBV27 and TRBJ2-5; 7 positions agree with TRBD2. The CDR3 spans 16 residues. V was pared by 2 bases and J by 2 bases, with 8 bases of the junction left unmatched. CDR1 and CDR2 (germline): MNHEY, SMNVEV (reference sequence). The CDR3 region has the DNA TGTGCCAGCAGTTTAATTAAGACTAGCCCTCAAGAGACCCAGTACTTC. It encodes CASSLIKTSPQETQYF.

CDR3 residues: CASSLLLTEGDTQYF. The CDR3 DNA follows: TGTGCCAGCAGCTTACTACTGACCGAGGGAGATACGCAGTATTTT. The chain joins TRBV11-2 to TRBJ2-3; D might be TRBD2 (5 bases). V lost 2 bases and J 5 bases, leaving 14 bases between the germline ends. Germline V gene lookup returns CDR1 SGHAT and CDR2 FQNNGV. There are 15 residues in the CDR3.

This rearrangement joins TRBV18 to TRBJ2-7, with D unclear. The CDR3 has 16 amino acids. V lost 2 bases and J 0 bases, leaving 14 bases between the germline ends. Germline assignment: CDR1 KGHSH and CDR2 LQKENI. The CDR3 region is CASSPIGTASSYEQYF. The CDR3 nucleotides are TGTGCCAGCTCACCAATAGGAACAGCAAGCTCCTACGAGCAGTACTTC.

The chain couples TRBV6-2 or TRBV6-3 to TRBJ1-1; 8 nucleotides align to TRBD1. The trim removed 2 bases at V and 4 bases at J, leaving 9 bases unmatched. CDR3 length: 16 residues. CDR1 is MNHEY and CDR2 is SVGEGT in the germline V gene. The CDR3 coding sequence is TGTGCCAGCAGTTACCGGACAGGGTGGCCCTCCACTGAAGCTTTCTTT. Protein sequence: CASSYRTGWPSTEAFF.

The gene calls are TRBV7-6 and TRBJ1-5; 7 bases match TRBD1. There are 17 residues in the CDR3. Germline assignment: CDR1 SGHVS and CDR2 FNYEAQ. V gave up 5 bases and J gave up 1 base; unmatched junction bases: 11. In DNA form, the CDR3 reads TGTGCCAGCAGCCCCCCCTACAGGGGCCCAAGCAATCAGCCCCAGCATTTT. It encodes CASSPPYRGPSNQPQHF.

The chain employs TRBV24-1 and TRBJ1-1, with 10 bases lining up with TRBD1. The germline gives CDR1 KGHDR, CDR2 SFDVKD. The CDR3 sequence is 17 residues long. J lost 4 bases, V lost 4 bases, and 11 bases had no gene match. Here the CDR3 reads CATSDSRGDRGFTEAFF. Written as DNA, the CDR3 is TGTGCCACCAGTGACTCAAGGGGGGACAGGGGTTTCACTGAAGCTTTCTTT.